This T cell receptor (beta chain) was retrieved from a study of response to subunit inactivated influenza vaccine. Broader study findings: Authors suggested each seasonal flu vaccination may recruit only limited numbers of new T cells.

The CDR3 runs to 18 residues. Trimming took 3 bases from V and 2 from J; bases not matched to a gene: 11. Germline CDR1 is SGDLS and CDR2 is YYNGEE. TCRdb passed the RT-PCR reads through MiXCR, listing each CDR3 protein once. The data show 500,000 to 600,000 distinct CDR3 sequences, about 10% seen once. This clonotype was seen only a few times. The antigen is unknown. This chain uses TRBV9 with TRBJ2-2; TRBD1 aligns across 9 bases. This TCR was sampled from a man aged 45 to 65 who received an inactivated influenza vaccine. This specimen was PBMCs from blood, taken on the day of vaccination. CDR3 bases: TGTGCCAGCAGCGATAGGACAGGGGACAGCACCAACACCGGGGAGCTGTTTTTT. Translation: CASSDRTGDSTNTGELFF.